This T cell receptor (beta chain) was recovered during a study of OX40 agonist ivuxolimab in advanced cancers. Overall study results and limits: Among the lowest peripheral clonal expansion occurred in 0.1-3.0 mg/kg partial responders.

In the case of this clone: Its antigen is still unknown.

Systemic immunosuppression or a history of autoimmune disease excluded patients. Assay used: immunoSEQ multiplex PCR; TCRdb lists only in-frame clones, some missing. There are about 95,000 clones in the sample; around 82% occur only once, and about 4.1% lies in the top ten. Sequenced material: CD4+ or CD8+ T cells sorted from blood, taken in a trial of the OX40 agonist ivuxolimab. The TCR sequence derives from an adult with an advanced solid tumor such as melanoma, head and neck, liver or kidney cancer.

The CDR3 DNA reads TGTGCCTGCACTAGGGCGGGTCCTAACGTCCATGAGCAGTTCTTC. Its protein is CACTRAGPNVHEQFF. The V gene is TRBV30, the J gene TRBJ2-1, with D tentatively TRBD2 (5 bases). V gave up 6 bases and J gave up 8 bases, with 23 bases separating them. CDR1 GTSNPN and CDR2 SVGIG come from the germline V gene (reference sequence). This CDR3 contains 15 residues.